The sequence of this TCR beta chain was determined in a study of human T cells and chemical hapten exposure. At the level of the study: Mostly female patients had alopecia areata, totalis or universalis. General study findings and limits: Donors had alopecia, so their immune response may differ from healthy people's.

CDR3 size: 13 residues. The germline V gene encodes CDR1 SGHRS and CDR2 YFSETQ. V lost 4 bases and J lost 4, with 12 bases in between. On this clonotype: Its matching antigen is unknown.

Time point noted: patch test 1, 2 weeks after DPC sensitization. Stated treatment: therapeutic diphenylcyclopropenone sensitization with weekly scalp DPC. Donors, patients with alopecia ranging from 18 to 70 years old and judged suitable for DPC, provided samples. A single record per CDR3 protein comes from TCRdb applying MiXCR to the RACE reads. Of some 200,000 distinct CDR3 sequences in the sample, around 22% were seen once. This clonotype originated in a woman aged 45 to 65 with alopecia areata. Some clones in this sample may be carry-over from other donors' samples. The J gene is TRBJ2-7, the V gene TRBV5-1, with D perhaps matching TRBD1 or TRBD2 (5 bases each). This specimen consisted of whole blood, obtained in connection with sensitization to the hapten diphenylcyclopropenone (DPC). CDR3 bases: TGCGCCAGCAGCCGGGACGCGGCATACGAGCAGTACTTC. Its translation: CASSRDAAYEQYF.